What follows are 22 T cell receptor beta chains derived from one specimen sequenced in a study of early T cells in non-severe SARS-CoV-2 infection. TCRdb re-analysed the 5' RACE reads in MiXCR, keeping a single row per CDR3 protein. The data contain about 61,000 distinct CDR3 sequences, 11% of them seen just once; the ten biggest clones take up roughly 1.7%. Specimen: whole blood. These receptor sequences come from an adult who was a healthcare worker with PCR-confirmed SARS-CoV-2 infection or an uninfected control (not recorded which).

This clonotype was counted only a few times. The gene calls are TRBV5-4 and TRBJ1-1; tentatively, D is TRBD1 (6 bases). Germline values: CDR1 SGHNT, CDR2 YYREEE (reference sequence). The length of the CDR3 is 14 residues. The ends were cut back, 6 bases at V and 4 bases at J, with 16 bases in the middle. The CDR3 DNA reads TGTGCCAGCACCACCTCCACAGGGAGCACTGAAGCTTTCTTT. It yields the protein CASTTSTGSTEAFF.

This clonotype was seen a few times. This rearrangement joins TRBV7-2 to TRBJ1-1, with TRBD1 matching over 7 bases. V trimming: 3 bases; J trimming: 4 bases; junction bases outside the gene matches: 5. The CDR3 consists of 14 residues. From germline, CDR1 is SGHTA and CDR2 FQGNSA. CDR3 DNA sequence: TGTGCCAGCAGCTTGCCAACAGGGGCCACTGAAGCTTTCTTT. Its translation is CASSLPTGATEAFF.

The chain employs TRBV29-1 and TRBJ1-1; D unclear. The CDR3 covers 11 residues. Trimming pared 3 bases from V and 4 bases from J, leaving 6 bases between. Germline CDR1 SQVTM, CDR2 ANQGSEA. CDR3 nucleotide sequence: TGCAGCGTTGAGAAGCTCACTGAAGCTTTCTTT. This sequence encodes CSVEKLTEAFF.

This clonotype showed up many times. The J gene is TRBJ2-1, the V gene TRBV12-3 or TRBV12-4; D call uncertain. The CDR3 spans 12 residues. Trimming pared 6 bases from V and 9 bases from J, leaving 12 bases between. The CDR3 sequence is CASSPVVLEQFF. The CDR3 nucleotides are TGTGCCAGCAGCCCAGTAGTACTTGAGCAGTTCTTC.

In its sample, this clonotype was seen many times. The chain combines TRBV11-2 with TRBJ2-3; D is unclear. Between the trimmed V and J ends, which lost 5 bases and 2 bases, there was a span of 17 bases. The CDR3 is 16 residues long. Germline values: CDR1 SGHAT, CDR2 FQNNGV. The CDR3 nucleotides are TGTGCCAGCAGCCTACGCTTCAATTTCAACACAGATACGCAGTATTTT. Protein product: CASSLRFNFNTDTQYF.

The V and J genes are TRBV9 and TRBJ2-1, with D perhaps matching TRBD2 (5 bases). This CDR3 region has 15 residues. Per germline, CDR1 SGDLS and CDR2 YYNGEE. V was clipped by 4 bases and J by 1 base, with 12 bases between them. This chain's CDR3 is CASSPDFGSYNEQFF. In DNA, the CDR3 is TGTGCCAGCAGCCCGGACTTTGGATCCTACAATGAGCAGTTCTTC. The whole variable domain, filled in from reference TRBV9 and TRBJ2-1, reads DSGVTQTPKHLITATGQRVTLRCSPRSGDLSVYWYQQSLDQGLQFLIQYYNGEERAKGNILERFSAQQFPDLHSELNLSSLELGDSALYFCASSPDFGSYNEQFFGPGTRLTVL.

This clonotype has just a few counts. The rearrangement uses TRBV15 and TRBJ2-2; no firm D call. The germline V and J ends were trimmed by 0 bases and 7 bases, with 12 bases remaining between them. This CDR3 region has 15 residues. Germline V gene data show CDR1 as LNHNV and CDR2 as YYDKDF (reference sequence). CDR3 DNA: TGTGCCACCAGCAGAGATGGGTTTGGTGGCGGGGAGCTGTTTTTT. Translated: CATSRDGFGGGELFF.

The J gene is TRBJ2-1, the V gene TRBV12-3 or TRBV12-4; 7 bases line up with TRBD2. The CDR3 totals 13 residues. V shed 3 bases, J shed 14 bases, and the junction held 10 bases outside the gene matches. CDR3 protein: CASSFRGEPGKFF. CDR3 nucleotide sequence: TGTGCCAGCAGTTTCCGGGGGGAGCCGGGGAAGTTCTTC.

This clonotype was detected many times. J is TRBJ2-5 and V is TRBV10-1; 9 bases are shared with TRBD2. The CDR3 totals 15 residues. From germline, CDR1 is WNHNN and CDR2 SYGVQD (reference sequence). Trimming took 4 bases from V and 1 from J; bases not matched to a gene: 4. The CDR3 DNA is TGCGCCAGCAGTGGATCAGCGGGGGGCCAAGAGACCCAGTACTTC. It codes for CASSGSAGGQETQYF.

This clonotype appeared a few times. V gene TRBV27 combines with J gene TRBJ1-1, with 9 bases lining up with TRBD1. Germline assignment: CDR1 MNHEY and CDR2 SMNVEV (reference sequence). The length of the CDR3 is 18 residues. V was clipped by 2 bases and J by 2 bases; unmatched bases: 12. CDR3 nucleotides: TGTGCCAGCAGTTTACCTAGGAAACCGGGACAGGGAAACACTGAAGCTTTCTTT. Protein: CASSLPRKPGQGNTEAFF.

This clonotype was observed a handful of times. The chain carries TRBV12-3 or TRBV12-4 and TRBJ2-5, with D uncertain. The CDR3 totals 14 residues. Trimming stripped 1 base from V and 1 base from J, with 7 bases between. CDR3 sequence (DNA): TGTGCCAGCAGTTTAGGTAGAGCCCAAGAGACCCAGTACTTC. It codes for CASSLGRAQETQYF.

This clonotype was recorded a few times. The J gene is TRBJ2-1, the V gene TRBV4-3; the match to TRBD2 covers 9 bases. The CDR3 contains 16 residues. V lost 1 base, J lost 4 bases, and 5 bases stayed unmatched. Per the germline V gene, CDR1 is LGHNA and CDR2 is YSLEER. CDR3 residues: CASSQAAGGLYNEQFF. CDR3 sequence (DNA): TGCGCCAGCAGCCAAGCGGCGGGGGGGTTATACAATGAGCAGTTCTTC.

This clonotype was detected many times. The V and J genes are TRBV7-9 and TRBJ1-1; D is unresolved. The CDR3 loop spans 15 amino acids. V was pared by 2 bases and J by 2 bases, with 12 bases between. Germline V gene sequence: CDR1 SEHNR, CDR2 FQNEAQ (reference sequence). DNA for the CDR3: TGTGCCAGCAGCTTACTTCCCGAATTCAACACTGAAGCTTTCTTT. Translating it yields CASSLLPEFNTEAFF.

There are many counts of this clonotype. The genes are TRBV28 and TRBJ2-4, with D possibly TRBD2 on 6 matching bases. There are 14 residues in the CDR3. The V end lost 6 bases, the J end lost 3 bases, and 12 bases lay between the germline ends. Germline values: CDR1 MDHEN, CDR2 SYDVKM. The CDR3 region has the DNA TGTGCCAGCAGCACTTGGCGGGGCAAAAACATTCAGTACTTC. It specifies CASSTWRGKNIQYF.

This sequence joins TRBV18 and TRBJ1-6; TRBD1 matches at 9 bases. Germline V gives CDR1 KGHSH, CDR2 LQKENI. V lost 3 bases to trimming and J lost 7 bases; unmatched junction nucleotides: 7. The CDR3 extends over 16 amino acids. CDR3 in DNA: TGTGCCAGCTCACCCAATACCGGGACAGGGAATTCACCCCTCCACTTT. Amino acid sequence: CASSPNTGTGNSPLHF.

This clonotype was counted only a few times. V and J are TRBV5-1 and TRBJ2-2; possible D gene TRBD1, 5 bases. The germline gives CDR1 SGHRS, CDR2 YFSETQ. V was pared by 2 bases and J by 3 bases, with 8 bases between. This CDR3 region has 14 residues. The CDR3 coding sequence is TGCGCCAGCAGCTTCAGGGTCGACACCGGGGAGCTGTTTTTT. Encoded protein: CASSFRVDTGELFF.

Ten or more counts support this clonotype. The chain combines TRBV4-2 with TRBJ1-5; the D gene is possibly TRBD1 (6 bases). Per the germline V gene, CDR1 is LGHNA and CDR2 is YNFKEQ. The V end was cut by 0 bases, the J end by 1 base, with 10 bases between. This CDR3 has 16 residues. CDR3 bases: TGTGCCAGCAGCCAAGACGGAAGGGGGAGCAATCAGCCCCAGCATTTT. Protein sequence: CASSQDGRGSNQPQHF.

This clonotype has a count of ten or more. This chain joins TRBV5-4 and TRBJ2-3, with D possibly matching TRBD1 (5 bases). Per germline, CDR1 SGHNT and CDR2 YYREEE (reference sequence). Trimming pared 4 bases from V and 5 bases from J, leaving 11 bases between. The CDR3 is 13 residues long. In nucleotides, the CDR3 is TGTGCCAGCAGCCCACAGGAACAAGATACGCAGTATTTT. Translating it yields CASSPQEQDTQYF.

This clonotype has ten or more counts. V usage is TRBV12-5 and J usage is TRBJ2-5; a weak D match, TRBD2 (6 bases). CDR3 size: 15 residues. Germline CDR1 LGHNT, CDR2 FRNRAP. Trimming stripped 0 bases from V and 4 bases from J, with 12 bases between. The CDR3 nucleotides are TGTGCTAGTGGTTTGGTATCGTGGGGAGGAGAGACCCAGTACTTC. Translating gives CASGLVSWGGETQYF.

Worth noting for this clonotype: This could be a read error, since a much larger clone is one nucleotide away. The rearrangement joins TRBV7-6 to TRBJ2-3, with TRBD2 identical over 8 bases. Germline loops: CDR1 SGHVS, CDR2 FNYEAQ. This CDR3 is built from 17 residues. This chain's CDR3 is CASRSSERGLFAETQYF. CDR3 nucleotide sequence: TGTGCCAGCAGGTCCTCGGAGCGGGGGTTATTTGCAGAAACGCAGTATTTT.

This clonotype was seen at least ten times. CDR3 coding DNA: TGTGCCAGCCGGGACAGGGGTTCAAATCAGCCCCAGCATTTT. This translates into CASRDRGSNQPQHF. The chain links TRBV2 to TRBJ1-5, with 10 bases matching TRBD1. The junction had 5 bases not matched to a gene; V was cut back by 8 bases and J by 4 bases. The CDR3 runs to 14 residues. Germline V CDR1 and CDR2: SNHLY, FYNNEI.

This clonotype has at least ten counts. The chain combines TRBV7-3 with TRBJ2-1; 8 nucleotides agree with TRBD2. Losses at the gene ends were 5 bases for V and 9 bases for J; bases not matched to a gene: 12. Germline-derived CDR1 and CDR2 are SGHTA and FQGTGA. The CDR3 contains 15 residues. CDR3 in DNA: TGTGCCAGCAGCCTGACTAGCGACCTAGGCGGTGAGCAGTTCTTC. Translating it yields CASSLTSDLGGEQFF.